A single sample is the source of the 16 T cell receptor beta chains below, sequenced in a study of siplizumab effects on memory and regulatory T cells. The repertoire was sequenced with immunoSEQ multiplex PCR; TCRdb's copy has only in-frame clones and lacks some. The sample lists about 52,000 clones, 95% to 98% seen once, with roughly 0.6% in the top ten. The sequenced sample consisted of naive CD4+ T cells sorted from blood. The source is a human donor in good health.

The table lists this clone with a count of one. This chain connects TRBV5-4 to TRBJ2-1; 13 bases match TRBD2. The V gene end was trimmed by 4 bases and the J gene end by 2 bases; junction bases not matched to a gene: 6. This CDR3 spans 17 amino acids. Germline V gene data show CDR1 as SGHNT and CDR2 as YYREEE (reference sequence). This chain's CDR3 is CASSPHTSGRAYNEQFF. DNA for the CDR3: TGTGCCAGCAGCCCTCACACTAGCGGGAGGGCCTACAATGAGCAGTTCTTC.

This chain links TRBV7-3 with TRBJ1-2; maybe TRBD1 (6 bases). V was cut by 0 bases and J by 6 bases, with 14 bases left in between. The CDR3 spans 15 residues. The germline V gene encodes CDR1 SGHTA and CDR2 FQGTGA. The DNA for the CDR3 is TGTGCCAGCAGCTTAACACCTGGGGGCGCGCATGGCTACACCTTC. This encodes CASSLTPGGAHGYTF. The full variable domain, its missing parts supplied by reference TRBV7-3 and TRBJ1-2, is GAGVSQTPSNKVTEKGKYVELRCDPISGHTALYWYRQSLGQGPEFLIYFQGTGAADDSGLPNDRFFAVRPEGSVSTLKIQRTERGDSAVYLCASSLTPGGAHGYTFGSGTRLTVV.

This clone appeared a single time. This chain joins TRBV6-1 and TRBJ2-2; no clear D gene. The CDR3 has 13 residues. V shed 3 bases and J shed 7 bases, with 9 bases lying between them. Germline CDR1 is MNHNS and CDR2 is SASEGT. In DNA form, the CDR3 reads TGTGCCAGCAGTGAGCGGTTTTTCGGGGAGCTGTTTTTT. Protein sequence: CASSERFFGELFF.

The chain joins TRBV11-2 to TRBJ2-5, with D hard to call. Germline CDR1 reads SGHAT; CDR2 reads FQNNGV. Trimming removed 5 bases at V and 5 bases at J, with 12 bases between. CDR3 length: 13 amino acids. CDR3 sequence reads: CASSPRFKETQYF. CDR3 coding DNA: TGTGCCAGCAGCCCACGGTTTAAGGAGACCCAGTACTTC. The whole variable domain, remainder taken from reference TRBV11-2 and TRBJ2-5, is EAGVAQSPRYKIIEKRQSVAFWCNPISGHATLYWYQQILGQGPKLLIQFQNNGVVDDSQLPKDRFSAERLKGVDSTLKIQPAKLEDSAVYLCASSPRFKETQYFGPGTRLLVL.

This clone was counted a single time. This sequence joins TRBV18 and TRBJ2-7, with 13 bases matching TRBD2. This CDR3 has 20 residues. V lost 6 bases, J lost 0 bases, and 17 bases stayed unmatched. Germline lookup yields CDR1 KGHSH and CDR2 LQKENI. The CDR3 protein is CASSTRRTSGRNTSSYEQYF. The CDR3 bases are TGTGCCAGCTCCACGAGACGGACTAGCGGGAGAAATACTTCCTCCTACGAGCAGTACTTC.

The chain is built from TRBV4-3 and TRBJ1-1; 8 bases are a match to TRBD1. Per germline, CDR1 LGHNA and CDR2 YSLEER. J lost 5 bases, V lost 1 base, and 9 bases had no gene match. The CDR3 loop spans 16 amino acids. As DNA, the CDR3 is TGCGCCAGCAGCCAAGCCATGGACAGGGAAAAAACTGAAGCTTTCTTT. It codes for CASSQAMDREKTEAFF.

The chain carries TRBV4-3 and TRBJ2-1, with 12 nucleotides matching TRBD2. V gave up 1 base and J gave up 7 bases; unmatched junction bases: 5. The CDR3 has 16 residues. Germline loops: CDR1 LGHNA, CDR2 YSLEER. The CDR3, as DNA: TGCGCCAGCAGCCAAGCAAAAACTAGCGGGGGGAATGAGCAGTTCTTC. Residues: CASSQAKTSGGNEQFF.

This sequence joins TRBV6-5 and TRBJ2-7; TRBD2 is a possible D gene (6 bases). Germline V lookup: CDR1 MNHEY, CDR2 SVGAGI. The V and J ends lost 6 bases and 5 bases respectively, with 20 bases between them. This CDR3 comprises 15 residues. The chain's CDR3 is CASRSLGTGTHEQYF. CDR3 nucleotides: TGTGCCAGCAGATCTTTAGGGACTGGAACCCACGAGCAGTACTTC.

CDR3: CASSLVGGSGIYGYTF. The CDR3 DNA is TGTGCCAGCAGCTTGGTGGGGGGCAGCGGGATCTATGGCTACACCTTC. J is TRBJ1-2 and V is TRBV5-4; TRBD1 is a possible D gene (6 bases). Germline CDR1 is SGHNT and CDR2 is YYREEE (reference sequence). V was clipped by 0 bases and J by 4 bases, with 16 bases between them. CDR3 length: 16 amino acids.

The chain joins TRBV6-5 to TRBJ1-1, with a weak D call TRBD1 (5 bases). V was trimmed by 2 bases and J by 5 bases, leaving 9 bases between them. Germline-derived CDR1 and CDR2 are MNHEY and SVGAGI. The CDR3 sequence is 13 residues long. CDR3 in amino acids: CASSYGRQTEAFF. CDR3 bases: TGTGCCAGCAGTTACGGACGACAGACTGAAGCTTTCTTT.

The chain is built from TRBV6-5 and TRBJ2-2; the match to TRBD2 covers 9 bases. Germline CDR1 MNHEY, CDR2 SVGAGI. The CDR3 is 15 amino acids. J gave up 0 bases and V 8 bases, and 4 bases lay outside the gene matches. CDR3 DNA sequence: TGTGCCAGCTCTGGCGGGAGGGCGAACACCGGGGAGCTGTTTTTT. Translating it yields CASSGGRANTGELFF.

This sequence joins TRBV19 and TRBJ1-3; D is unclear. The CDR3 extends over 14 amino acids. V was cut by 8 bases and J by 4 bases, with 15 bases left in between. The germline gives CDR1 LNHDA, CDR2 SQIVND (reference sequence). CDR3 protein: CASSDSSLGNTIYF. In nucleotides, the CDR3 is TGTGCCAGTTCCGACTCTTCCCTAGGAAACACCATATATTTT.

CDR3 in DNA: TGTGCCAGCAGCTTTTGGGACAGGGGCAATGAAAAACTGTTTTTT. The encoded protein is CASSFWDRGNEKLFF. The rearrangement joins TRBV7-9 to TRBJ1-4; TRBD1 matches 10 bases. The V and J ends lost 3 bases and 5 bases, in that order; junction bases with no gene match: 3. Germline CDR1 is SEHNR and CDR2 is FQNEAQ (reference sequence). The CDR3 sequence is 15 residues long.

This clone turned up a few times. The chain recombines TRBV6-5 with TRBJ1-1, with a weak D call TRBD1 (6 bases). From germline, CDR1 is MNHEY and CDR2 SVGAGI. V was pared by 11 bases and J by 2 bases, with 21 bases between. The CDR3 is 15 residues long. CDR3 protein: CASLRGQSGNTEAFF. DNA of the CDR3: TGTGCCTCTCTAAGGGGACAATCGGGAAACACTGAAGCTTTCTTT.

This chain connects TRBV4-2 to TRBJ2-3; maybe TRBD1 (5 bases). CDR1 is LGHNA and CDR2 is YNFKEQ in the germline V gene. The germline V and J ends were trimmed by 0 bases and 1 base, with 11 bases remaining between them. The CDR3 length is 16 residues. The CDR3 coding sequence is TGTGCCAGCAGCCAAGATAGGGGCGGAGGCACAGATACGCAGTATTTT. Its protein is CASSQDRGGGTDTQYF.

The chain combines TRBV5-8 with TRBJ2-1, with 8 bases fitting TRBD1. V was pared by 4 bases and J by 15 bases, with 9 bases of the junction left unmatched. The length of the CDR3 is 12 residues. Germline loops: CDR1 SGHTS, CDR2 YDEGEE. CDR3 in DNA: TGTGCCAGCAGCCAGACAGGGGATGTCGGGTTCTTC. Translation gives CASSQTGDVGFF.